This T cell receptor (beta chain) originates from a study of Ad26.COV2.S vaccination and SARS-CoV-2 variants. At the level of the study: Intramuscular Ad26.COV2.S doses were given once or twice, 56 days apart. General study findings and limits: Vaccinated and placebo-treated recipients had similar non-spike TCR breadth. Analytic work on TCR breadth and depth might have understated the full extent of total T cell responses. People who got the vaccine had more spike-specific TCR breadth than people who got placebo.

Data came from immunoSEQ multiplex PCR; TCRdb stores just in-frame clones and leaves some out. The data show nearly 400,000 clones, around 89% seen once. Treatment meaning: 15 to 20 received Ad26.COV2.S at low or high dose, single or two shots; about five received placebo; per-sample allocation not given. The samples were gathered on day 63 after the first injection of vaccine or placebo. Details on this clone: Its target is unknown.

V shed 4 bases and J 2 bases; nucleotides not matched to a gene: 11. In germline, CDR1 is SGHDT, CDR2 YYEEEE. The CDR3 length is 16 residues. The input for sequencing was peripheral blood, taken in a trial of Ad26.COV2.S vaccine versus placebo. This receptor was identified in a person between 18 and 59 years old who received the Ad26.COV2.S COVID-19 vaccine or a placebo. The V call is TRBV5-6, the J call TRBJ2-7; 8 nucleotides align to TRBD1. For the CDR3, the DNA is TGTGCCAGCAGCGGAAGGAACAGGGGGTGGGCCTACGAGCAGTACTTC. Translation: CASSGRNRGWAYEQYF.